The 26 T cell receptor beta chains presented below share a single source sample, sequenced in a study of blood T cell repertoires in COVID-19. Generated by immunoSEQ multiplex PCR, the TCRdb table keeps only in-frame clones and is missing some. Of around 340,000 clones listed, approximately 89% are singletons. Sequencing used peripheral blood. These receptors all stem from a woman aged 55-69 years with COVID-19, enrolled during active disease.

The chain has TRBV5-5 and TRBJ1-5; maybe TRBD1 (5 bases). The CDR3 is made up of 15 amino acids. Trimming shortened V by 3 bases and J by 0 bases, and 10 bases separated the two germline ends. The germline V gene has CDR1 SGHKS and CDR2 YYEKEE (reference sequence). The CDR3 DNA reads as TGTGCCAGCAGCTCGGGGGGGTATAGCAATCAGCCCCAGCATTTT. Translating it yields CASSSGGYSNQPQHF. The variable domain in full, with the rest retrieved from reference TRBV5-5 and TRBJ1-5, is DAGVTQSPTHLIKTRGQQVTLRCSPISGHKSVSWYQQVLGQGPQFIFQYYEKEERGRGNFPDRFSARQFPNYSSELNVNALLLGDSALYLCASSSGGYSNQPQHFGDGTRLSIL.

The rearrangement uses TRBV29-1 and TRBJ2-7; D unresolved. CDR1 is SQVTM and CDR2 is ANQGSEA in the germline V gene. V was cut by 4 bases and J by 3 bases, with 10 bases left in between. The CDR3 is 12 residues long. The CDR3 here is CSVGWASYEQYF. CDR3 nucleotide sequence: TGCAGCGTTGGGTGGGCGAGCTACGAGCAGTACTTC.

This chain links TRBV2 with TRBJ2-1, with 11 bases fitting TRBD2. Germline values: CDR1 SNHLY, CDR2 FYNNEI. The CDR3 has 17 residues. V trimming: 6 bases; J trimming: 8 bases; junction bases outside the gene matches: 15. CDR3 protein: CASRKEPGTSGVDEQFF. The DNA for the CDR3 is TGTGCCAGCAGGAAAGAACCCGGGACTAGCGGTGTCGATGAGCAGTTCTTC.

V and J are TRBV19 and TRBJ1-1; weak D call: TRBD1 (6 bases). Germline values: CDR1 LNHDA, CDR2 SQIVND (reference sequence). CDR3 size: 17 residues. V shed 5 bases and J shed 3 bases, with 22 bases lying between them. This CDR3 is CASSGRGIADRDTEAFF. CDR3 nucleotide sequence: TGTGCCAGTAGTGGCAGGGGTATTGCTGATCGGGACACTGAAGCTTTCTTT.

The CDR3 protein is CASRGTGAQSGNTIYF. The CDR3 DNA sequence: TGCGCCAGCAGAGGGACAGGGGCCCAGTCTGGAAACACCATATATTTT. J is TRBJ1-3 and V is TRBV10-2, with 10 bases identical to TRBD1. The J segment lost 1 base and the V segment lost 6 bases, leaving 6 bases of the junction unmatched. The CDR3 has 16 amino acids. CDR1 is WSHSY and CDR2 is SAAADI in the germline V gene.

CDR3 sequence reads: CASSIIGADSPLHF. CDR3 nucleotide sequence: TGTGCCAGTAGTATAATAGGGGCCGATTCACCCCTCCACTTT. This chain uses TRBV19 with TRBJ1-6; TRBD1 might be the D (5 bases). There are 14 residues in the CDR3. CDR1 and CDR2 from the germline V gene are LNHDA and SQIVND (reference sequence). The ends were cut back, 2 bases at V and 8 bases at J, with 10 bases in the middle.

The chain is built from TRBV3-1 (or the pseudogene TRBV3-2) and TRBJ1-6; D remains ambiguous. Trimming removed 4 bases from V and 0 bases from J, with 22 bases in between. The CDR3 has 20 amino acids. The V gene's germline CDR1 is LGHDT and CDR2 YNNKEL (reference sequence). CDR3 region: CASSPILSWRPVSYNSPLHF. The CDR3 DNA is TGTGCCAGCAGCCCAATACTATCGTGGAGGCCCGTCTCCTATAATTCACCCCTCCACTTT.

This chain links TRBV7-3 with TRBJ2-2; D is unresolved. V dropped 1 base and J dropped 0 bases, with 6 bases sitting between them. Germline V CDR1 and CDR2: SGHTA, FQGTGA. This CDR3 region has 15 residues. The CDR3 sequence is CASSLSPSNTGELFF. CDR3 DNA sequence: TGTGCCAGCAGCTTAAGTCCTTCGAACACCGGGGAGCTGTTTTTT.

The chain uses TRBV7-9 and TRBJ2-4; TRBD1 aligns across 7 bases. V trimming: 6 bases; J trimming: 0 bases; junction bases outside the gene matches: 5. The CDR3 is made up of 15 amino acids. From germline, CDR1 is SEHNR and CDR2 FQNEAQ (reference sequence). In nucleotides, the CDR3 is TGTGCCAGCAGTTTTACAGGGGAAGCCAAAAACATTCAGTACTTC. Protein sequence: CASSFTGEAKNIQYF.

The rearrangement uses TRBV6-1 and TRBJ1-2; D perhaps matches TRBD1 (5 bases). The germline CDR1 and CDR2 sequences are MNHNS and SASEGT. The length of the CDR3 is 13 residues. The V gene lost 0 bases and the J gene lost 8 bases, with 10 bases spanning the gap. CDR3 region: CASSEARRGGYTF. CDR3 coding DNA: TGTGCCAGCAGTGAAGCGCGGAGGGGAGGCTACACCTTC.

The V gene is TRBV29-1, the J gene TRBJ1-2, with TRBD1 identical over 7 bases. Germline V gives CDR1 SQVTM, CDR2 ANQGSEA. V shed 6 bases and J 3 bases; nucleotides not matched to a gene: 10. This CDR3 region has 14 residues. The CDR3 DNA reads TGCAGCGTCCGACCCGACAGGGCGGACTATGGCTACACCTTC. This translates into CSVRPDRADYGYTF.

In DNA form, the CDR3 reads TGTGCCAGCAGTTTACGGTCGGGGGGCCTGCGGGACTACACCTTC. Translating it yields CASSLRSGGLRDYTF. The V call is TRBV28, the J call TRBJ1-2, with D perhaps TRBD1 (6 bases). The CDR3 spans 15 residues. Germline assignment: CDR1 MDHEN and CDR2 SYDVKM. V lost 2 bases to trimming and J lost 10 bases, with 20 bases between them.

J is TRBJ1-4 and V is TRBV6-5, with a tentative D call TRBD1 (5 bases). This CDR3 has 13 amino acids. Trimming took 6 bases from V and 5 from J, leaving 10 bases between them. Germline V lookup: CDR1 MNHEY, CDR2 SVGAGI. The CDR3: CASSRTLNEKLFF. The CDR3 coding sequence is TGTGCCAGCAGCAGGACATTGAATGAAAAACTGTTTTTT.

The CDR3 nucleotides read TGTGCCAGTAGTATCGGGACATTACCTAACTATGGCTACACCTTC. Translation: CASSIGTLPNYGYTF. The chain joins TRBV19 to TRBJ1-2; D perhaps matches TRBD1 (6 bases). Germline CDR1 LNHDA, CDR2 SQIVND (reference sequence). V lost 3 bases and J lost 0, with 11 bases in between. The CDR3 extends over 15 amino acids.

V is TRBV12-5 and J is TRBJ2-5; 7 bases align to TRBD1. Losses at the gene ends were 6 bases for V and 4 bases for J; bases not matched to a gene: 2. Germline V gives CDR1 LGHNT, CDR2 FRNRAP. This CDR3 spans 12 amino acids. The chain's CDR3 is CASGDRSETQYF. CDR3 coding DNA: TGTGCTAGTGGGGACAGGTCAGAGACCCAGTACTTC.

The chain uses TRBV27 and TRBJ1-2, with D perhaps matching TRBD1 (6 bases). Trimming removed 6 bases at V and 5 bases at J, with 16 bases between. The CDR3 is 14 amino acids. Germline assignment: CDR1 MNHEY and CDR2 SMNVEV (reference sequence). The CDR3 here is CASSPRQAIYGYTF. CDR3 bases: TGTGCCAGCAGCCCAAGACAGGCCATATATGGCTACACCTTC.

V usage is TRBV5-1 and J usage is TRBJ1-4; 7 nucleotides align to TRBD1. This CDR3 has 14 residues. The germline V gene has CDR1 SGHRS and CDR2 YFSETQ. With 3 bases clipped from V and 8 bases from J, the junction kept 7 bases outside the gene matches. The CDR3 protein is CASSSEGAQEKLFF. CDR3 sequence (DNA): TGCGCCAGCAGCTCGGAGGGGGCGCAGGAAAAACTGTTTTTT. The full variable domain, completed using reference TRBV5-1 and TRBJ1-4, is KAGVTQTPRYLIKTRGQQVTLSCSPISGHRSVSWYQQTPGQGLQFLFEYFSETQRNKGNFPGRFSGRQFSNSRSEMNVSTLELGDSALYLCASSSEGAQEKLFFGSGTQLSVL.

The chain has TRBV4-2 and TRBJ2-1; 9 bases are shared with TRBD2. The CDR3 totals 18 residues. Germline assignment: CDR1 LGHNA and CDR2 YNFKEQ. Trimming at V came to 1 base and at J to 1 base, leaving 8 bases not matched to a gene. Here the CDR3 reads CASSQVGSGGPSYNEQFF. DNA of the CDR3: TGTGCCAGCAGCCAAGTAGGTAGCGGGGGACCTTCCTACAATGAGCAGTTCTTC.

The chain joins TRBV6-6 to TRBJ2-1; weak D call: TRBD2 (6 bases). Germline-derived CDR1 and CDR2 are MNHNY and SVGAGI (reference sequence). The CDR3 extends over 14 amino acids. V lost 6 bases to trimming and J lost 3 bases, with 12 bases between them. CDR3 DNA: TGTGCCAGCAGGCTAGCGACTAACTACAATGAGCAGTTCTTC. Translating gives CASRLATNYNEQFF.

The chain uses TRBV7-2 and TRBJ1-4, with a possible D match to TRBD1 (5 bases). Trimming took 5 bases from V and 3 from J, leaving 13 bases between them. Germline assignment: CDR1 SGHTA and CDR2 FQGNSA. The CDR3 covers 15 residues. The CDR3 bases are TGTGCCAGCAGCGGCGACAGCGTTGCTAATGAAAAACTGTTTTTT. This codes for CASSGDSVANEKLFF.

This chain links TRBV9 with TRBJ2-5; maybe TRBD2 (7 bases). The ends were cut back, 1 base at V and 5 bases at J, with 21 bases in the middle. Germline CDR1 reads SGDLS; CDR2 reads YYNGEE. The length of the CDR3 is 17 residues. CDR3 in DNA: TGTGCCAGCAGCGTATTTGGCGGGGGCTGGGTCGGGGAGACCCAGTACTTC. Its protein product is CASSVFGGGWVGETQYF.

The CDR3 spells CASSVGGGPSTDTQYF. Here the CDR3 DNA reads TGTGCCAGCAGCGTCGGAGGGGGCCCGAGCACAGATACGCAGTATTTT. The chain couples TRBV9 to TRBJ2-3, with D perhaps matching TRBD1 (7 bases). This CDR3 is built from 16 residues. The germline CDR1 and CDR2 sequences are SGDLS and YYNGEE. Trimming cost V 2 bases and J 0 bases, with 13 bases left between them.

V and J are TRBV11-2 and TRBJ1-1, with D hard to call. Germline lookup yields CDR1 SGHAT and CDR2 FQNNGV. Trimming pared 2 bases from V and 11 bases from J, leaving 12 bases between. This CDR3 comprises 12 residues. The CDR3 nucleotides are TGTGCCAGCAGCTTACGACCCGGAGGGGCTTTCTTT. Translated, it gives CASSLRPGGAFF. Using reference TRBV11-2 and TRBJ1-1 for the parts outside the CDR3, the full variable domain is EAGVAQSPRYKIIEKRQSVAFWCNPISGHATLYWYQQILGQGPKLLIQFQNNGVVDDSQLPKDRFSAERLKGVDSTLKIQPAKLEDSAVYLCASSLRPGGAFFGQGTRLTVV.

This rearrangement joins TRBV3-1 (or the pseudogene TRBV3-2) to TRBJ1-2, with 10 positions matching TRBD1. This CDR3 is built from 14 residues. J lost 2 bases, V lost 4 bases, and 1 base had no gene match. Germline CDR1 LGHDT, CDR2 YNNKEL (reference sequence). DNA for the CDR3: TGTGCCAGCAGCCGGGACAGGGGAAACTATGGCTACACCTTC. Translating it yields CASSRDRGNYGYTF.

This clone was observed a handful of times. J is TRBJ1-2 and V is TRBV9, with TRBD1 matching over 7 bases. CDR1 SGDLS and CDR2 YYNGEE come from the germline V gene. Losses at the gene ends were 2 bases for V and 5 bases for J; bases not matched to a gene: 12. This CDR3 contains 16 residues. The DNA for the CDR3 is TGTGCCAGCAGCGTGGGACAAGGACAGGTTTATTATGGCTACACCTTC. It translates to CASSVGQGQVYYGYTF.

This sequence joins TRBV25-1 and TRBJ2-3, with TRBD1 matching over 11 bases. V was clipped by 5 bases and J by 5 bases; unmatched bases: 6. The CDR3 runs to 15 residues. CDR1 and CDR2 (germline): MGHDK, SYGVNS. The CDR3 DNA reads TGTGCCAGCAGTATGGACAGGGGGCAGGGAGATACGCAGTATTTT. Encoded protein: CASSMDRGQGDTQYF.